This T cell receptor (beta chain) was identified in a study of control samples from healthy donors and cancer patients. Between the trimmed V and J ends, which lost 1 base and 6 bases, there was a span of 10 bases. The CDR3 consists of 14 residues. In germline, CDR1 is LGHNA, CDR2 YNFKEQ. Assay: immunoSEQ multiplex PCR; the TCRdb copy retains only in-frame clones and omits some. The sample contains about 120,000 clones, around nine tenths of which appear only once. This clonotype was obtained from a man between 40 and 49 years old in good health. This chain links TRBV4-2 with TRBJ1-5; D call uncertain. Sequences were obtained from blood. The CDR3 spells CASSQGRGGQPQHF. CDR3 sequence (DNA): TGTGCCAGCAGCCAAGGCCGGGGAGGTCAGCCCCAGCATTTT.